The 3 T cell receptor beta chains reported below all come from one sample, sequenced in a study of blood T cell repertoires in COVID-19. Profiled with immunoSEQ multiplex PCR; TCRdb holds only in-frame clones, not every one. The data hold fewer than 90,000 clones, with about nine tenths observed a single time. Sequencing was done on a sample of peripheral blood. The origin of the receptors is a man under 40 with acute or convalescent COVID-19.

V and J are TRBV11-2 and TRBJ2-1; D unresolved. Germline V CDR1 and CDR2: SGHAT, FQNNGV. The CDR3 consists of 14 residues. Trimming took off 1 base at V and 4 bases at J, with 8 bases between the two ends. In DNA, the CDR3 is TGTGCCAGCAGCTTAGTAAGACTGTACAATGAGCAGTTCTTC. Encoded protein: CASSLVRLYNEQFF.

The V gene is TRBV11-2, the J gene TRBJ2-3; 8 nucleotides agree with TRBD2. The CDR3 consists of 17 residues. The ends lost 1 base at V and 2 bases at J; junction bases unmatched: 8. The germline gives CDR1 SGHAT, CDR2 FQNNGV. The CDR3 DNA reads as TGTGCCAGCAGCTTAGGAACTAGCGGAAGAATCACAGATACGCAGTATTTT. It yields the protein CASSLGTSGRITDTQYF.

This chain links TRBV10-2 with TRBJ1-5; TRBD1 matches 7 bases. The V gene end was trimmed by 6 bases and the J gene end by 7 bases; junction bases not matched to a gene: 9. Germline V gene lookup returns CDR1 WSHSY and CDR2 SAAADI. This CDR3 is built from 14 residues. CDR3 coding DNA: TGCGCCAGCAGCCCCGACAGGGCGGGGCAGCCCCAGCATTTT. It codes for CASSPDRAGQPQHF.